The 17 T cell receptor beta chains below were found in one sample sequenced in a study of T-cell reconstitution after alpha-beta-depleted transplantation in children. The TCRbeta library was prepared with unique molecular identifiers. TCRdb independently ran MiXCR on the PCR reads; one entry per CDR3 protein. Among around 450,000 distinct CDR3 sequences listed, around 15% were seen once. The sequences come from PBMCs, mostly from graft donor cells, collected 360 days after TCRalphabeta/CD19-depleted stem cell transplant. These receptors were taken from a boy in the first two years of life who had a stem cell transplant for Wiskott-Aldrich syndrome, so the T cells may come from the graft donor.

This clonotype was observed a few times. The rearrangement joins TRBV12-3 or TRBV12-4 to TRBJ1-6, with D hard to call. V gave up 10 bases and J gave up 10 bases, with 17 bases separating them. The CDR3 sequence is 13 residues long. The CDR3 coding sequence is TGTGCCACCCGATGGCGGATTTTGTCACCCCTCCACTTT. As protein: CATRWRILSPLHF.

This clonotype was seen only a few times. V usage is TRBV2 and J usage is TRBJ2-1, with 11 positions matching TRBD2. CDR1 is SNHLY and CDR2 is FYNNEI in the germline V gene. J was trimmed by 6 bases and V by 6 bases; bases with no gene match: 10. The CDR3 length is 16 residues. The CDR3 spells CASSVAGGPGGNEQFF. The DNA of the CDR3 is TGTGCCAGCAGCGTAGCGGGAGGGCCGGGGGGCAATGAGCAGTTCTTC.

The V call is TRBV15, the J call TRBJ2-1, with a tentative D call TRBD2 (6 bases). V was trimmed by 3 bases and J by 1 base, leaving 7 bases between them. Germline CDR1 LNHNV, CDR2 YYDKDF (reference sequence). The CDR3 covers 14 residues. CDR3 sequence reads: CATSRDYSYNEQFF. The CDR3 DNA sequence: TGTGCCACCAGCAGGGACTATTCCTACAATGAGCAGTTCTTC.

The chain recombines TRBV6-1 with TRBJ1-4; the D is unclear. Germline lookup yields CDR1 MNHNS and CDR2 SASEGT. The CDR3 consists of 13 residues. Trimming shortened V by 6 bases and J by 0 bases, and 5 bases separated the two germline ends. The DNA of the CDR3 is TGTGCCAGCAGGAGATCAACTAATGAAAAACTGTTTTTT. Amino acid sequence: CASRRSTNEKLFF.

This clonotype was recorded a few times. The chain couples TRBV5-1 to TRBJ2-7; TRBD1 matches 8 bases. Germline-derived CDR1 and CDR2 are SGHRS and YFSETQ. The CDR3 contains 14 residues. V shed 4 bases, J shed 7 bases, and the junction held 10 bases outside the gene matches. The CDR3 reads CASSTGQAQGEQYF. DNA for the CDR3: TGCGCCAGCAGCACGGGACAGGCCCAGGGTGAGCAGTACTTC.

In this sample, this clonotype turned up many times. This chain joins TRBV4-2 and TRBJ2-5; D remains unclear. Between the trimmed V and J ends, which lost 1 base and 5 bases, there was a span of 5 bases. The CDR3 covers 12 residues. Per the germline V gene, CDR1 is LGHNA and CDR2 is YNFKEQ. CDR3 residues: CASSQGRETQYF. DNA for the CDR3: TGTGCCAGCAGCCAAGGAAGGGAGACCCAGTACTTC.

The gene calls are TRBV10-3 and TRBJ2-1; no reliable D call. Trimming took 8 bases from V and 8 from J, leaving 13 bases between them. Looked up from germline, CDR1 is ENHRY and CDR2 is SYGVKD. The CDR3 extends over 12 amino acids. CDR3 amino acids: CAIGRLWDEQFF. CDR3 bases: TGTGCCATCGGAAGGCTCTGGGATGAGCAGTTCTTC.

This clonotype turned up a few times. As DNA, the CDR3 is TGTGCCAGCAGCTTAGCGACAGGAGCGGGTCAGCCCCAGCATTTT. As protein: CASSLATGAGQPQHF. This rearrangement joins TRBV7-2 to TRBJ1-5, with D maybe TRBD1 (6 bases). Trimming left V 0 bases short and J 6 bases short, with 12 bases between. This CDR3 contains 15 residues. Germline CDR1 and CDR2: SGHTA and FQGNSA.

The chain links TRBV29-1 to TRBJ2-3; TRBD1 is a possible D gene (6 bases). V dropped 6 bases and J dropped 1 base, with 17 bases sitting between them. This CDR3 spans 15 amino acids. Germline CDR1 and CDR2: SQVTM and ANQGSEA. CDR3 coding DNA: TGCAGCGTCCTAGGCGAGGGGGTCGGCACAGATACGCAGTATTTT. This codes for CSVLGEGVGTDTQYF.

This clonotype was seen a handful of times. The V gene is TRBV4-2, the J gene TRBJ2-1, with D maybe TRBD1 (6 bases). The germline V gene encodes CDR1 LGHNA and CDR2 YNFKEQ. This CDR3 is 14 amino acids long. V was cut by 4 bases and J by 9 bases, with 16 bases left in between. CDR3 amino acids: CASSLRDIVSEQFF. DNA of the CDR3: TGTGCCAGCAGCCTTCGGGACATCGTCAGTGAGCAGTTCTTC.

This clonotype was counted at least ten times. This chain connects TRBV5-1 to TRBJ2-7, with D perhaps matching TRBD2 (5 bases). The germline V and J ends were trimmed by 3 bases and 5 bases, with 12 bases remaining between them. Germline CDR1 is SGHRS and CDR2 is YFSETQ. The CDR3 is 13 residues long. The CDR3 region is CASSSLNGNEQYF. The DNA of the CDR3 is TGCGCCAGCAGCTCATTAAACGGGAACGAGCAGTACTTC.

This sequence joins TRBV2 and TRBJ2-1; 9 nucleotides agree with TRBD2. Germline V gene lookup returns CDR1 SNHLY and CDR2 FYNNEI. The CDR3 covers 19 residues. V lost 4 bases, J lost 9 bases, and 22 bases stayed unmatched. The CDR3 region has the DNA TGTGCCAGCAGTGCAAATAGCGGGGTCCGATTAGCGGGAGCGAGTGAGCAGTTCTTC. The encoded protein is CASSANSGVRLAGASEQFF.

The rearrangement uses TRBV30 and TRBJ1-5; weak D call: TRBD1 (5 bases). CDR3 length equals 13 residues. In germline, CDR1 is GTSNPN, CDR2 SVGIG (reference sequence). V was cut by 2 bases and J by 5 bases, with 10 bases left in between. The chain's CDR3 is CAWSQGGYQPQHF. CDR3 sequence (DNA): TGTGCCTGGAGTCAGGGTGGGTATCAGCCCCAGCATTTT.

This clonotype showed up just once. This chain connects TRBV30 to TRBJ2-7; 10 bases match TRBD1. CDR1 is GTSNPN and CDR2 is SVGIG in the germline V gene (reference sequence). V trimming: 5 bases; J trimming: 0 bases; junction bases outside the gene matches: 4. The CDR3 covers 14 residues. The CDR3 DNA reads TGTGCCTGGGCCCGGGACAGGGGCTCCTACGAGCAGTACTTC. Its translation is CAWARDRGSYEQYF.

The chain joins TRBV27 to TRBJ1-4; possible D gene TRBD1, 5 bases. CDR3 length: 15 residues. V was trimmed by 6 bases and J by 6 bases, leaving 17 bases between them. Germline CDR1 is MNHEY and CDR2 is SMNVEV (reference sequence). In nucleotides, the CDR3 is TGTGCCAGCAGCGCCGTGGGGCGGGGATATGAAAAACTGTTTTTT. Protein: CASSAVGRGYEKLFF.

The chain recombines TRBV18 with TRBJ1-4; 7 bases are a match to TRBD1. V dropped 3 bases and J dropped 4; count of bases not matched to a gene: 2. The CDR3 contains 14 residues. Germline CDR1 is KGHSH and CDR2 is LQKENI. The CDR3 sequence: CASSPTGVNEKLFF. The CDR3 nucleotides are TGTGCCAGCTCACCCACAGGGGTTAATGAAAAACTGTTTTTT.

The chain has TRBV27 and TRBJ2-5; tentative D call: TRBD2 (6 bases). The length of the CDR3 is 13 residues. The germline V gene has CDR1 MNHEY and CDR2 SMNVEV (reference sequence). Trimming left V 8 bases short and J 5 bases short, with 15 bases between. The CDR3 protein is CASRWGGGETQYF. The CDR3 nucleotides are TGTGCCAGCCGCTGGGGAGGAGGTGAGACCCAGTACTTC.